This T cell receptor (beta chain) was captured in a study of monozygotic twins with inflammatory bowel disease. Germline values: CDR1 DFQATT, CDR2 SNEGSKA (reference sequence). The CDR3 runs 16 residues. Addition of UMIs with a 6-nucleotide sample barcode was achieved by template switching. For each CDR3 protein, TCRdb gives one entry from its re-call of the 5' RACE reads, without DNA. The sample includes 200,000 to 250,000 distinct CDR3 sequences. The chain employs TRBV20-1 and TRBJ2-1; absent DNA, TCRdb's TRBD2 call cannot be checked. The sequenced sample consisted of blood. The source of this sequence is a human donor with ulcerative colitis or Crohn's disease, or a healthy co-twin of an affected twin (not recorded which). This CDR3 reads CSARDPTSGSGNEQFF.